The clone carrying this TCR beta chain was seen a single time. The antigen is undetermined. The data were obtained in a study of T cell responses to AZD1222 COVID-19 vaccine. General study findings and limits: A mostly white British donor set with more females was recruited, and clonal diversity was possibly underestimated.

Trimming left V 8 bases short and J 4 bases short, with 6 bases between. The CDR3 length is 11 residues. Only in-frame clones appear in the TCRdb table, and some are missing; sequencing was by immunoSEQ multiplex PCR. The sample yields about 84,000 clones, 80% to 90% seen once. This material consisted of peripheral blood, taken 28 days after the second AZD1222 dose. This clonotype was obtained from an adult who received the AZD1222 COVID-19 vaccine. The chain is built from TRBV12-3 or TRBV12-4 and TRBJ2-1; D gene ambiguous. The CDR3 coding sequence is TGTGCCAGCTGGGGTTACAATGAGCAGTTCTTC. Residues: CASWGYNEQFF.